There are a few counts of the clone carrying this TCR beta chain. Its target is not known. This sample was taken from a study of beta chain features in type 1 diabetes. The authors reverse transcribed all of the isolated RNA, so sequencing captured expressed TCRB transcripts. This table comes from immunoSEQ multiplex PCR, and its TCRdb copy is limited to in-frame clones, with some not included. The sample holds about 250,000 clones; roughly 11% are singletons and the top ten take more than 0.015%. Study findings and constraints: When Type 1 diabetes patients were examined, their TCRB CDR3s proved moderately but significantly shorter in all four CD4+ subsets. Fewer insertions but more deletions were seen at VDJ junctions in type 1 diabetes patients.

This CDR3 is 14 amino acids long. Germline V CDR1 and CDR2: KGHSH, LQKENI. Trimming removed 3 bases from V and 5 bases from J; junction bases left unmatched: 3. Sequencing was carried out using naive CD4+ T cells from blood. This chain uses TRBV18 with TRBJ2-3, with 9 bases matching TRBD2. The receptor comes from a man aged 30 to 45 with type 1 diabetes. CDR3 sequence: CASSPQAGGDTQYF. The DNA for the CDR3 is TGTGCCAGCTCACCTCAAGCGGGAGGAGATACGCAGTATTTT.